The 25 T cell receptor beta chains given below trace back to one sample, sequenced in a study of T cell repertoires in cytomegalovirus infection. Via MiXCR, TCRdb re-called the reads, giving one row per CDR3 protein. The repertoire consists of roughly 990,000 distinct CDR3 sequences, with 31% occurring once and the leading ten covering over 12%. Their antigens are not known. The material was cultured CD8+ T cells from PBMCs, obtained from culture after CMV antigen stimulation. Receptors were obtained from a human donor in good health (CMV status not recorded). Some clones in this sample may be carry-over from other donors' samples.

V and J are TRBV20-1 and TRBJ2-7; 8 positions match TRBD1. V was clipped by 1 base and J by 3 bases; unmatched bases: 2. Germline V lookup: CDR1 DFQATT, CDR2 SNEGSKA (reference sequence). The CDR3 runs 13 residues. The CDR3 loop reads CSARGGTGYEQYV. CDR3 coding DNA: TGCAGTGCTAGAGGAGGGACAGGCTACGAGCAGTACGTC.

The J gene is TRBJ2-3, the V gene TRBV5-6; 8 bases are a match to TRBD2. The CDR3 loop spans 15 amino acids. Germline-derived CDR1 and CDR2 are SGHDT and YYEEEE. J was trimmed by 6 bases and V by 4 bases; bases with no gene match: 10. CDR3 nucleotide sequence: TGTGCCAGCAGCCTATGGACTAGCTCGCGCGATACGCAGTATTTT. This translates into CASSLWTSSRDTQYF.

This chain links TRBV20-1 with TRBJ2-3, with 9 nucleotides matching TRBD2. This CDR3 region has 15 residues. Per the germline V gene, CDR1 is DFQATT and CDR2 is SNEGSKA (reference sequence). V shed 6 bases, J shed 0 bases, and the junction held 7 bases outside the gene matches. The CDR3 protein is CSAPASGESTDTQYF. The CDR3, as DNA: TGCAGTGCCCCGGCTAGCGGGGAAAGCACAGATACGCAGTATTTT.

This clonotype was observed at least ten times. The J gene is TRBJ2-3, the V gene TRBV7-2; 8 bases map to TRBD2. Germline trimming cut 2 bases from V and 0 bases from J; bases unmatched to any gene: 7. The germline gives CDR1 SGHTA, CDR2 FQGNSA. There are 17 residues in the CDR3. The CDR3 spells CASSLRGLAASTDTQYF. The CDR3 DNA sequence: TGTGCCAGCAGCTTAAGAGGACTAGCAGCTAGCACAGATACGCAGTATTTT.

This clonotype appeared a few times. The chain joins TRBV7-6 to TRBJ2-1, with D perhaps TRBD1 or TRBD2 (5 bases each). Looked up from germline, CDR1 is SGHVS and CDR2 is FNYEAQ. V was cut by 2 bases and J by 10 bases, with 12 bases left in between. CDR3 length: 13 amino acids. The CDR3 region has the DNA TGTGCCAGCAGCTTAATCGAGGGACGAGAGCAGTTCTTC. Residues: CASSLIEGREQFF. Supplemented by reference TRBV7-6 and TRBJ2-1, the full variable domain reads GAGVSQSPRYKVTKRGQDVALRCDPISGHVSLYWYRQALGQGPEFLTYFNYEAQQDKSGLPNDRFSAERPEGSISTLTIQRTEQRDSAMYRCASSLIEGREQFFGPGTRLTVL.

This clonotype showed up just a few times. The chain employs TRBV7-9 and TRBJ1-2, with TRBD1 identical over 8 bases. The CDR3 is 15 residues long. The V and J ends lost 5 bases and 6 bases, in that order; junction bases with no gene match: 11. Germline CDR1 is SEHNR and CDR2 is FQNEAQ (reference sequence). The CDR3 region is CASSGPGQATDGYTF. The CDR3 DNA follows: TGTGCCAGCAGCGGCCCGGGACAGGCCACCGATGGCTACACCTTC.

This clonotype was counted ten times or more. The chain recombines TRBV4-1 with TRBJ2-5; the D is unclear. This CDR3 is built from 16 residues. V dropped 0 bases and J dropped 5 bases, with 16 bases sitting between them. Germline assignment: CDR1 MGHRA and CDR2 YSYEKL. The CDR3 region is CASSQESPGLRETQYF. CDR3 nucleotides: TGCGCCAGCAGCCAAGAGTCCCCCGGGCTTAGGGAGACCCAGTACTTC.

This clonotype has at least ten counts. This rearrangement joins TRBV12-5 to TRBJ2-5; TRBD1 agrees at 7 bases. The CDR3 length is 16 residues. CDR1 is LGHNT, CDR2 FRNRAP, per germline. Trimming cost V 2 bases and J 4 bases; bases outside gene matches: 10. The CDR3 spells CASGLIRQGRRETQYF. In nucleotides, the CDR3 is TGTGCTAGTGGTTTGATTCGACAGGGACGGAGAGAGACCCAGTACTTC.

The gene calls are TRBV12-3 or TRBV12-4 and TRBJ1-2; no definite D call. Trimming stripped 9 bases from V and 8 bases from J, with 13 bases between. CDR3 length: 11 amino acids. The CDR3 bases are TGTGCCAGTTTCGCTTCTCGAGGCTACACCTTC. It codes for CASFASRGYTF.

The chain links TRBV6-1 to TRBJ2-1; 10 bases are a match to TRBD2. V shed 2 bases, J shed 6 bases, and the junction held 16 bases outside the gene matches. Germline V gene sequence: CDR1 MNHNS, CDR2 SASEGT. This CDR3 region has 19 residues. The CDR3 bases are TGTGCCAGCAGTGAAAGGCGAGCGGGGGGGCCCAGTAGGGCCAATGAGCAGTTCTTC. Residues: CASSERRAGGPSRANEQFF.

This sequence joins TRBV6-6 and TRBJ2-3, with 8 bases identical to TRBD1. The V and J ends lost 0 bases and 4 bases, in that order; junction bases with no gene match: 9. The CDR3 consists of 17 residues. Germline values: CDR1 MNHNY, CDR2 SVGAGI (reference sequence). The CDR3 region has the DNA TGTGCCAGCAGTTACTCGCCCCAGGGGGCGCCGTCAGATACGCAGTATTTT. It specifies CASSYSPQGAPSDTQYF.

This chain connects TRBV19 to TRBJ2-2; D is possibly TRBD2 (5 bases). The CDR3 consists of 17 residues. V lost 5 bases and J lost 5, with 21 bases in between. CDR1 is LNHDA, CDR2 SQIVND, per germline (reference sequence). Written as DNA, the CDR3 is TGTGCCAGTAGTCTTGGAGAAGTTAGCGTATGGACCGGGGAGCTGTTTTTT. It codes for CASSLGEVSVWTGELFF.

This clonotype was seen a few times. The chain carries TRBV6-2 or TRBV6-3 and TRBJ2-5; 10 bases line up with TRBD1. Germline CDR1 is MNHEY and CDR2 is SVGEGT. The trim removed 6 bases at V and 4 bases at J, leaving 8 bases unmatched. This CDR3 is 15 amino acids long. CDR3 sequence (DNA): TGTGCCAGCAGGTACCGGGACAGGGGAACAGAGACCCAGTACTTC. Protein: CASRYRDRGTETQYF.

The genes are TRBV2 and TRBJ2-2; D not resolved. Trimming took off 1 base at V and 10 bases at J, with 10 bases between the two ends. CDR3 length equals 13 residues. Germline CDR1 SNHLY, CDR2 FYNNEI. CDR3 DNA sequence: TGTGCCAGCAGTGAAGAACTGCGCGAGGAGCTGTTTTTT. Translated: CASSEELREELFF.

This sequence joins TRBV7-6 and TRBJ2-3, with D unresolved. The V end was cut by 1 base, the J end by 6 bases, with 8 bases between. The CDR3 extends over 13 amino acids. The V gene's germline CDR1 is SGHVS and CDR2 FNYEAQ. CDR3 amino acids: CASSLEAWDTQYF. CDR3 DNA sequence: TGTGCCAGCAGCTTAGAGGCGTGGGATACGCAGTATTTT.

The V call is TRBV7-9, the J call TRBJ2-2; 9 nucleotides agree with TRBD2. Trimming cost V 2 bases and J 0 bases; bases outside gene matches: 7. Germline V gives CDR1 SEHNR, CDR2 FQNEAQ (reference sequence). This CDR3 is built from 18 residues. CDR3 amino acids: CASSLNSGGSSNTGELFF. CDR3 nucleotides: TGTGCCAGCAGCTTAAACAGCGGGGGGTCATCGAACACCGGGGAGCTGTTTTTT.

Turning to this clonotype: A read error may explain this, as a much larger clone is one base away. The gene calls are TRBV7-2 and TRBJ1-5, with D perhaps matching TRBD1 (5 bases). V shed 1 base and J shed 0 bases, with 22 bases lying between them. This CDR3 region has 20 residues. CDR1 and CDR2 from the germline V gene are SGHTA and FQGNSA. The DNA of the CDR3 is TGTGCCAGCAGCTTAGTACCAGGACTGGGGGGTCAGGATAGCAATCAGCCCCAGCATTTT. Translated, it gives CASSLVPGLGGQDSNQPQHF.

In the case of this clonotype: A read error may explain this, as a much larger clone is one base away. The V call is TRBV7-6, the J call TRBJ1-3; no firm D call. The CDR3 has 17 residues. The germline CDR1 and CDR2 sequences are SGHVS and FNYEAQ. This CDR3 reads CASSSRPARASGDTIYF. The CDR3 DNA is TGTGCCAGCAGCTCCAGACCGGCCCGAGCGTCTGGAGACACCATATATTTT. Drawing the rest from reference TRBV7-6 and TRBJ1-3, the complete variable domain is GAGVSQSPRYKVTKRGQDVALRCDPISGHVSLYWYRQALGQGPEFLTYFNYEAQQDKSGLPNDRFSAERPEGSISTLTIQRTEQRDSAMYRCASSSRPARASGDTIYFGEGSWLTVV.

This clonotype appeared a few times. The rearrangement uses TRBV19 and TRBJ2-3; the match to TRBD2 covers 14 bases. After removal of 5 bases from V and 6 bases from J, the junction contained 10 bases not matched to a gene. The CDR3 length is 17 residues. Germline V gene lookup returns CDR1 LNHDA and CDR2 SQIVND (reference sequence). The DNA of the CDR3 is TGTGCCAGTAGTCTCCGGACTAGCGGGGGGCCTAAGGATACGCAGTATTTT. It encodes CASSLRTSGGPKDTQYF.

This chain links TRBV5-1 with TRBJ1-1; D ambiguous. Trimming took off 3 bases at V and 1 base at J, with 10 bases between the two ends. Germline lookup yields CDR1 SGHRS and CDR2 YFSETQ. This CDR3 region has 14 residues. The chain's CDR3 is CASSSVISNTEAFF. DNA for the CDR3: TGCGCCAGCAGCTCCGTCATCTCGAACACTGAAGCTTTCTTT.

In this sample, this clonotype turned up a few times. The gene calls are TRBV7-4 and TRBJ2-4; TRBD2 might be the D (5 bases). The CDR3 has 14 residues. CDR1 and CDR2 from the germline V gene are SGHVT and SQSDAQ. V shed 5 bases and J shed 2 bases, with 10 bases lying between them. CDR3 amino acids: CASSPGESKNIQYF. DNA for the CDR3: TGTGCCAGCAGCCCCGGGGAATCCAAAAACATTCAGTACTTC.

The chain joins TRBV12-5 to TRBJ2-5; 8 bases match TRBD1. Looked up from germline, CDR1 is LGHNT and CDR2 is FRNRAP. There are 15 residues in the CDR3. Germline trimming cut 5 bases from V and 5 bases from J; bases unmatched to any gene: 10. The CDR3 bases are TGTGCTAGTGGTGCATGGACAGGGAGTAGTGAGACCCAGTACTTC. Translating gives CASGAWTGSSETQYF.

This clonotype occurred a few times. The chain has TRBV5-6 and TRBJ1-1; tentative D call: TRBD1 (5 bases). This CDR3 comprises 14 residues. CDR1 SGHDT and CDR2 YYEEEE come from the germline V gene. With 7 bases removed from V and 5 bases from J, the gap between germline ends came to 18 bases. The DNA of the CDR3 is TGTGCCAGCGGTAGAAAGGGGCGGGGGACTGAAGCTTTCTTT. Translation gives CASGRKGRGTEAFF.

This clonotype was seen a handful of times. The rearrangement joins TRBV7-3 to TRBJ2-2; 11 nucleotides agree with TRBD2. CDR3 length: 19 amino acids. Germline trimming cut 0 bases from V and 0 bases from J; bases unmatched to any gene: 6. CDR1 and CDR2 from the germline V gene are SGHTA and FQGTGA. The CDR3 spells CASSLTSLAGGPNTGELFF. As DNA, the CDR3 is TGTGCCAGCAGCTTAACGTCGCTAGCGGGGGGCCCGAACACCGGGGAGCTGTTTTTT.

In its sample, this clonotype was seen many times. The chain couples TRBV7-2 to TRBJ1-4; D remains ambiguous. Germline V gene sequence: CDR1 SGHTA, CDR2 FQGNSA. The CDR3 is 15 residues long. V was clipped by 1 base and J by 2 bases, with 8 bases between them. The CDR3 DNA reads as TGTGCCAGCAGCTTAGAACACAGCACTAATGAAAAACTGTTTTTT. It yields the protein CASSLEHSTNEKLFF.